These 14 T cell receptor beta chains were all obtained from the same sample, sequenced in a study of blood T cell repertoires in COVID-19. Profiled with immunoSEQ multiplex PCR; TCRdb holds only in-frame clones, not every one. In the table there are about 260,000 clones, about 90% of which are singletons. The specimen was peripheral blood. The receptors come from a woman aged 65 to 85 with COVID-19, enrolled during active disease.

This clone has only one observation. V gene TRBV30 combines with J gene TRBJ1-3, with TRBD1 as a possible D gene (5 bases). Trimming shortened V by 4 bases and J by 4 bases, and 17 bases separated the two germline ends. The CDR3 runs to 15 residues. The germline V gene encodes CDR1 GTSNPN and CDR2 SVGIG (reference sequence). Here the CDR3 DNA reads TGTGCCTGGACCAGGGTACCGGAAGCGGGAAACACCATATATTTT. Its translation is CAWTRVPEAGNTIYF.

The table lists this clone with a few counts. The V and J genes are TRBV3-1 (or the pseudogene TRBV3-2) and TRBJ1-6; a weak D match, TRBD1 (6 bases). V was pared by 0 bases and J by 9 bases, with 15 bases between. Looked up from germline, CDR1 is LGHDT and CDR2 is YNNKEL (reference sequence). CDR3 length: 16 amino acids. The CDR3 DNA sequence: TGTGCCAGCAGCCAAGATTCTACAGGGTCGCGTTCACCCCTCCACTTT. This translates into CASSQDSTGSRSPLHF.

This chain joins TRBV27 and TRBJ1-2; no definite D call. This CDR3 has 15 residues. V gave up 6 bases and J gave up 2 bases, with 16 bases separating them. Per germline, CDR1 MNHEY and CDR2 SMNVEV (reference sequence). Here the CDR3 DNA reads TGTGCCAGCAGAGATCCGGGAGCTCCGAACTATGGCTACACCTTC. Its protein product is CASRDPGAPNYGYTF.

The chain links TRBV29-1 to TRBJ1-2; no firm D call. CDR1 is SQVTM and CDR2 is ANQGSEA in the germline V gene. Trimming pared 4 bases from V and 0 bases from J, leaving 9 bases between. This CDR3 has 13 residues. The CDR3 nucleotides read TGCAGCGTTGGTGGCAGAACTAACTATGGCTACACCTTC. Its translation is CSVGGRTNYGYTF.

This clone was seen a few times. This chain joins TRBV5-6 and TRBJ1-3, with 10 bases aligning to TRBD1. The CDR3 is made up of 16 amino acids. Losses at the gene ends were 1 base for V and 6 bases for J; bases not matched to a gene: 7. Germline CDR1 SGHDT, CDR2 YYEEEE. The CDR3 spells CASSLKRQGAENTIYF. The CDR3 region has the DNA TGTGCCAGCAGCTTGAAACGACAGGGGGCAGAAAACACCATATATTTT.

The rearrangement links TRBV30 to TRBJ1-1; D is possibly TRBD1 (5 bases). Trimming cost V 0 bases and J 8 bases, with 10 bases left between them. The CDR3 has 12 amino acids. Germline V gives CDR1 GTSNPN, CDR2 SVGIG (reference sequence). CDR3 sequence reads: CAWSVSAGEAFF. For the CDR3, the DNA is TGTGCCTGGAGTGTATCGGCAGGGGAAGCTTTCTTT.

The chain combines TRBV18 with TRBJ2-5, with 9 bases fitting TRBD1. Germline trimming cut 4 bases from V and 5 bases from J; bases unmatched to any gene: 11. Per germline, CDR1 KGHSH and CDR2 LQKENI. The CDR3 contains 16 residues. The CDR3 bases are TGTGCCAGCTCACGCGACCGGGACAGGGTCTTGGAGACCCAGTACTTC. It encodes CASSRDRDRVLETQYF.

This chain connects TRBV3-1 (or the pseudogene TRBV3-2) to TRBJ1-2, with 7 bases aligning to TRBD1. From germline, CDR1 is LGHDT and CDR2 YNNKEL (reference sequence). The CDR3 covers 13 residues. The V and J ends lost 5 bases and 5 bases, in that order; junction bases with no gene match: 5. CDR3 in amino acids: CASSTGTVYGYTF. In nucleotides, the CDR3 is TGTGCCAGCAGCACAGGGACAGTGTATGGCTACACCTTC.

The genes are TRBV28 and TRBJ2-7, with TRBD2 identical over 9 bases. The J segment lost 6 bases and the V segment lost 2 bases, leaving 5 bases of the junction unmatched. The germline gives CDR1 MDHEN, CDR2 SYDVKM. The CDR3 covers 14 residues. The DNA for the CDR3 is TGTGCCAGCAGTTTAGAGGCGGGAGGGGGCGAGCAGTACTTC. Translation: CASSLEAGGGEQYF.

The chain uses TRBV9 and TRBJ2-7; TRBD2 matches 10 bases. CDR1 SGDLS and CDR2 YYNGEE come from the germline V gene. This CDR3 comprises 16 residues. After removal of 4 bases from V and 4 bases from J, the junction contained 11 bases not matched to a gene. CDR3 sequence reads: CASSSNAGTSAYEQYF. The CDR3 nucleotides are TGTGCCAGCAGCAGCAATGCCGGGACTAGCGCGTACGAGCAGTACTTC.

The CDR3 is CAWSPRNRVNEQYF. The CDR3 nucleotides read TGTGCCTGGAGTCCAAGGAACAGGGTCAACGAGCAGTACTTC. The genes are TRBV30 and TRBJ2-7, with D maybe TRBD1 (6 bases). Germline-derived CDR1 and CDR2 are GTSNPN and SVGIG (reference sequence). The V and J ends lost 2 bases and 5 bases respectively, with 16 bases between them. The CDR3 runs to 14 residues.

This clone was seen once. This rearrangement joins TRBV13 to TRBJ2-3; D is unresolved. V lost 5 bases and J 2 bases, leaving 11 bases between the germline ends. The germline CDR1 and CDR2 sequences are PRHDT and FYEKMQ (reference sequence). The CDR3 runs to 14 residues. CDR3 in amino acids: CASSPRDITDTQYF. For the CDR3, the DNA is TGTGCCAGCAGCCCAAGAGACATCACAGATACGCAGTATTTT. The full variable domain, with the rest looked up from reference TRBV13 and TRBJ2-3, is AAGVIQSPRHLIKEKRETATLKCYPIPRHDTVYWYQQGPGQDPQFLISFYEKMQSDKGSIPDRFSAQQFSDYHSELNMSSLELGDSALYFCASSPRDITDTQYFGPGTRLTVL.

The J gene is TRBJ1-3, the V gene TRBV12-2; TRBD1, the table's D call, lacks a check against the DNA. TRBV12-2 is a pseudogene locus. CDR3 size: 15 residues. The CDR3 bases are TGTGCAAGTCGCGCTTCAGGGCCCTCTGGAAACACCATATATTTT. Protein sequence: CASRASGPSGNTIYF.

The V and J genes are TRBV19 and TRBJ2-2; a weak D match, TRBD1 (5 bases). The germline V gene encodes CDR1 LNHDA and CDR2 SQIVND (reference sequence). The CDR3 totals 16 residues. Trimming removed 4 bases at V and 1 base at J, with 13 bases between. In DNA form, the CDR3 reads TGTGCCAGTAGTAGGGCAAGGGGCATGAACACCGGGGAGCTGTTTTTT. Protein product: CASSRARGMNTGELFF. The whole variable domain, filled in from reference TRBV19 and TRBJ2-2, reads DGGITQSPKYLFRKEGQNVTLSCEQNLNHDAMYWYRQDPGQGLRLIYYSQIVNDFQKGDIAEGYSVSREKKESFPLTVTSAQKNPTAFYLCASSRARGMNTGELFFGEGSRLTVL.